The clone carrying this T cell receptor (beta chain) was seen at least ten times. Antigen unknown. CDR3 length: 14 residues. Unique molecular identifiers tagged the TCRbeta library. TCRdb itself ran the PCR reads through MiXCR, one entry per CDR3 protein. The table lists 250,000 to 300,000 distinct CDR3 sequences, almost 8% of them singletons. The data originate from a study of T-cell reconstitution after alpha-beta-depleted transplantation in children. Study results and caveats: At day 60, the high TCRbeta diversity found in some patients originated from recipient T cells and thymic progenitors that had survived. A year post-transplant, T-cell counts and diversity derived mostly from newly produced T cells. Reports say that about two months after transplant, the alpha-beta T cells came out of several hundred graft clones that had expanded.

This chain connects TRBV21-1 to TRBJ2-2. TRBV21-1 is reported as a pseudogene. This TCR derives from a female patient between 2 and 15 years old who had a stem cell transplant for Fanconi anemia, so the T cells may come from the graft donor. Sequences were derived from peripheral blood, sampled 360 days after TCRalphabeta/CD19-depleted stem cell transplant. CDR3 protein: CASSPKVDTGELFF. The CDR3 DNA is TGTGCCAGCAGCCCAAAGGTCGACACCGGGGAGCTGTTTTTT.